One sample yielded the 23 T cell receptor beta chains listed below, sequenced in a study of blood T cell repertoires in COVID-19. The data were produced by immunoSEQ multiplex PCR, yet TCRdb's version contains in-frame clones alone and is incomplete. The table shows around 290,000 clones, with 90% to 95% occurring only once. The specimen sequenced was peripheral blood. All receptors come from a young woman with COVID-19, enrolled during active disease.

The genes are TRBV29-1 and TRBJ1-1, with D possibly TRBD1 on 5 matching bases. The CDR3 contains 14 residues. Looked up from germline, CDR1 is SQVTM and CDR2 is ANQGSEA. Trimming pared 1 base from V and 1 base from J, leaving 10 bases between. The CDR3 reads CSVEGRVANTEAFF. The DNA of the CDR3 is TGCAGCGTTGAAGGCAGGGTAGCGAACACTGAAGCTTTCTTT. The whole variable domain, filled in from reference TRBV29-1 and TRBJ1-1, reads SAVISQKPSRDICQRGTSLTIQCQVDSQVTMMFWYRQQPGQSLTLIATANQGSEATYESGFVIDKFPISRPNLTFSTLTVSNMSPEDSSIYLCSVEGRVANTEAFFGQGTRLTVV.

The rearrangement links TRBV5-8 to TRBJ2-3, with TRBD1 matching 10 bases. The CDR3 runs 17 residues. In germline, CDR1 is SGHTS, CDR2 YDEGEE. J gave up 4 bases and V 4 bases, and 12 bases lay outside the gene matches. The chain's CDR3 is CASSQKGTGVKADTQYF. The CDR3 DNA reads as TGTGCCAGCAGCCAGAAGGGGACAGGGGTTAAAGCAGATACGCAGTATTTT. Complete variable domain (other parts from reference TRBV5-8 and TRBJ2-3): EAGVTQSPTHLIKTRGQQATLRCSPISGHTSVYWYQQALGLGLQFLLWYDEGEERNRGNFPPRFSGRQFPNYSSELNVNALELEDSALYLCASSQKGTGVKADTQYFGPGTRLTVL.

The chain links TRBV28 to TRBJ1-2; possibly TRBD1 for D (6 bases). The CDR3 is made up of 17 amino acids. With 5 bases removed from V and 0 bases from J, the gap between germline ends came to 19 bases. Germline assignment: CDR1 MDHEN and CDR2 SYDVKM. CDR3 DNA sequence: TGTGCCAGCAGTAATCGCTTATCCCGGACAGCTAACTATGGCTACACCTTC. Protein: CASSNRLSRTANYGYTF.

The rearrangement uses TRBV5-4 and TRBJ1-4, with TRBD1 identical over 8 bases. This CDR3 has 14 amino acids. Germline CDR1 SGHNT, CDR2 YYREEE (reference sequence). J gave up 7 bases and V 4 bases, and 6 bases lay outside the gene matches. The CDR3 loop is CASSERTGSEKLFF. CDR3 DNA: TGTGCCAGCAGCGAAAGGACAGGGAGTGAAAAACTGTTTTTT.

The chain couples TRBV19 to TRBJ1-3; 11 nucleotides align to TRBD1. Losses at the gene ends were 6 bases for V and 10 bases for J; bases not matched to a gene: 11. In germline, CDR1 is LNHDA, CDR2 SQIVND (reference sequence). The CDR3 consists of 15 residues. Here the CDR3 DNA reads TGTGCCAGTAGCAACCGGGACAGGGGGTTATCGACCATATATTTT. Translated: CASSNRDRGLSTIYF.

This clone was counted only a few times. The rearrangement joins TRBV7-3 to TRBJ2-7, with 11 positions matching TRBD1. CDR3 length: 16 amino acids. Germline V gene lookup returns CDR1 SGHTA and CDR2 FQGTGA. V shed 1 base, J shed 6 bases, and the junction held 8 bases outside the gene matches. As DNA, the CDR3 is TGTGCCAGCAGCTTAAACCCCGGGACAGGGGGAGGCGAGCAGTACTTC. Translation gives CASSLNPGTGGGEQYF.

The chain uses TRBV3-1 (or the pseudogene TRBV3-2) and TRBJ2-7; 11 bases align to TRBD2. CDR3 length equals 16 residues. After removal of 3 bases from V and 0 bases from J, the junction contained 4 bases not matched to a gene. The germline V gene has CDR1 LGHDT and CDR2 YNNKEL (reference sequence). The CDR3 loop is CASSQSLAGASYEQYF. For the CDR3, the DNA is TGTGCCAGCAGCCAGTCACTAGCGGGAGCCTCCTACGAGCAGTACTTC.

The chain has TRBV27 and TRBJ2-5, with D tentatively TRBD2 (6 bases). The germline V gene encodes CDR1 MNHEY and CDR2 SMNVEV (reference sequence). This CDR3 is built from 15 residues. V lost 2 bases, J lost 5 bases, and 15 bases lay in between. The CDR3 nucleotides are TGTGCCAGCAGTTTAGTGCCGGGAGTACAGGAGACCCAGTACTTC. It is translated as CASSLVPGVQETQYF.

CDR3 sequence: CASSVAGGGRNEQYF. CDR3 coding DNA: TGTGCCAGCAGCGTAGCCGGGGGGGGACGGAACGAGCAGTACTTC. V gene TRBV9 combines with J gene TRBJ2-7; 8 bases agree with TRBD2. V gave up 0 bases and J gave up 5 bases; unmatched junction bases: 7. The CDR3 runs to 15 residues. CDR1 is SGDLS and CDR2 is YYNGEE in the germline V gene.

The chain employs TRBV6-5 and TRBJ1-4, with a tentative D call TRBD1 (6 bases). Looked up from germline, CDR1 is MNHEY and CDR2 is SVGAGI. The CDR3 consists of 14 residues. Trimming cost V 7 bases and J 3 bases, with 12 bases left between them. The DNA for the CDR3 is TGTGCCAGCAATGGACAGCTTCCTAATGAAAAACTGTTTTTT. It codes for CASNGQLPNEKLFF.

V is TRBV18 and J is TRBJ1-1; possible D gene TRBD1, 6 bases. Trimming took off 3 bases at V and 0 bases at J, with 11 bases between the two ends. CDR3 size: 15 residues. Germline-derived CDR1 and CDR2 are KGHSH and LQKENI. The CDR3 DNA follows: TGTGCCAGCTCACCCTCACAGGGCATGAACACTGAAGCTTTCTTT. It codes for CASSPSQGMNTEAFF.

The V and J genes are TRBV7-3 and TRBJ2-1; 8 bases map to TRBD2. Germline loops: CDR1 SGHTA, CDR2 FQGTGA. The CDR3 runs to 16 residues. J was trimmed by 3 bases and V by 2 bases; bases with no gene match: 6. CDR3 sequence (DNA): TGTGCCAGCAGCTTAGACCGAGCGGGAGACTACAATGAGCAGTTCTTC. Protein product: CASSLDRAGDYNEQFF.

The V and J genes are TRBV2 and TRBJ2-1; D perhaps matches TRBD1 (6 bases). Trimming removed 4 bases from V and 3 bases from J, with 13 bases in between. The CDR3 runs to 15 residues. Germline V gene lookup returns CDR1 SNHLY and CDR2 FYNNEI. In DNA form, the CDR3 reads TGTGCCAGCAGTGGAACAGGGATATACTACAATGAGCAGTTCTTC. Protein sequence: CASSGTGIYYNEQFF.

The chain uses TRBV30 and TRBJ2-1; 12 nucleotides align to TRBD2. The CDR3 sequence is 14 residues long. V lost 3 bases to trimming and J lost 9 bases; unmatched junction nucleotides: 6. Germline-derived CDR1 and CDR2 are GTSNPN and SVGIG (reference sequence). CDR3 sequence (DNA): TGTGCCTGGAGGACTAGCGGGAGAGGAGGTGAGCAGTTCTTC. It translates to CAWRTSGRGGEQFF.

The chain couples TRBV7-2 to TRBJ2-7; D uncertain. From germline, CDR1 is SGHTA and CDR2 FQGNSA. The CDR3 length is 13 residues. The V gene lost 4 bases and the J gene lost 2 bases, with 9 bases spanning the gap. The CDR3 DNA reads TGTGCCAGCAGCTCCCTAAATGCCTACGAGCAGTACTTC. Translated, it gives CASSSLNAYEQYF.

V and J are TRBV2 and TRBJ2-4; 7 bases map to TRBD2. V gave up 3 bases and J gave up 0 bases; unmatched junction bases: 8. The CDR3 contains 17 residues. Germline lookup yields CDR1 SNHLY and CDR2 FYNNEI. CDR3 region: CASSDGMGGLAKNIQYF. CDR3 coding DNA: TGTGCCAGCAGTGACGGAATGGGAGGGCTAGCCAAAAACATTCAGTACTTC.

The chain's CDR3 is CASSWTSGSAETQYF. The DNA of the CDR3 is TGCGCCAGCAGCTGGACTAGCGGGAGTGCAGAGACCCAGTACTTC. V usage is TRBV5-1 and J usage is TRBJ2-5; 13 bases match TRBD2. The trim removed 3 bases at V and 4 bases at J, leaving 3 bases unmatched. The CDR3 length is 15 residues. Germline V gene sequence: CDR1 SGHRS, CDR2 YFSETQ. Looking up the rest from reference TRBV5-1 and TRBJ2-5 gives the full variable domain: KAGVTQTPRYLIKTRGQQVTLSCSPISGHRSVSWYQQTPGQGLQFLFEYFSETQRNKGNFPGRFSGRQFSNSRSEMNVSTLELGDSALYLCASSWTSGSAETQYFGPGTRLLVL.

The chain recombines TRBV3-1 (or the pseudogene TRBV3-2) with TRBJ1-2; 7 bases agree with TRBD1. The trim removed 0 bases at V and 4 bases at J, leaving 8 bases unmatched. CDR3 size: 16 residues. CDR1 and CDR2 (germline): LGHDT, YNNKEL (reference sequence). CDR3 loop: CASSQEPDRTTYGYTF. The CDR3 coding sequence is TGTGCCAGCAGCCAAGAACCGGACAGGACGACCTATGGCTACACCTTC.

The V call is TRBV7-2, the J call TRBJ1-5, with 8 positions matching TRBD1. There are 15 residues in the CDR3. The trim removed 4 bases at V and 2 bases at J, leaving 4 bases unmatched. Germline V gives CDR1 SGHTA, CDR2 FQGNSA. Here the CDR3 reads CASSSLTGGNQPQHF. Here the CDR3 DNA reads TGTGCCAGCAGCTCCCTGACAGGGGGCAATCAGCCCCAGCATTTT.

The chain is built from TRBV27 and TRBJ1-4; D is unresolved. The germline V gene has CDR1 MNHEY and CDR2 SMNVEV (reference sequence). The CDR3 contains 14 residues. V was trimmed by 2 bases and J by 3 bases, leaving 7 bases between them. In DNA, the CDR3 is TGTGCCAGCAGTTTAAGTCGGGCTAATGAAAAACTGTTTTTT. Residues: CASSLSRANEKLFF.

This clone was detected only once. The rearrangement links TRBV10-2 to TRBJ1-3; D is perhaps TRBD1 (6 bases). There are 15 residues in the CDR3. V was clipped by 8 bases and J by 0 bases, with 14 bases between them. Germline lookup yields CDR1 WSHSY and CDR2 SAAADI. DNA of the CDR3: TGCGCCAGCCTCCGGACAGCCTCCTCTGGAAACACCATATATTTT. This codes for CASLRTASSGNTIYF.

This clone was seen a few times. The CDR3 protein is CASSSTGGSNYGYTF. The CDR3 DNA follows: TGTGCCAGCAGCAGTACAGGGGGCTCTAACTATGGCTACACCTTC. This chain connects TRBV5-5 to TRBJ1-2; 9 bases match TRBD1. The CDR3 totals 15 residues. Germline trimming cut 4 bases from V and 0 bases from J; bases unmatched to any gene: 4. Germline V gene lookup returns CDR1 SGHKS and CDR2 YYEKEE (reference sequence).

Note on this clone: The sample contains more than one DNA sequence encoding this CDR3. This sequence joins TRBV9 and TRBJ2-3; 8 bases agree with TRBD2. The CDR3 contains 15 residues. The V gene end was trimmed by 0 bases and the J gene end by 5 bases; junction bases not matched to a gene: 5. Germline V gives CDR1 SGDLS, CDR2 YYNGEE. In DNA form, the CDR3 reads TGTGCCAGCAGCGTAGGAGCGGGAGCGGGAGATACGCAGTATTTT. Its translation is CASSVGAGAGDTQYF.